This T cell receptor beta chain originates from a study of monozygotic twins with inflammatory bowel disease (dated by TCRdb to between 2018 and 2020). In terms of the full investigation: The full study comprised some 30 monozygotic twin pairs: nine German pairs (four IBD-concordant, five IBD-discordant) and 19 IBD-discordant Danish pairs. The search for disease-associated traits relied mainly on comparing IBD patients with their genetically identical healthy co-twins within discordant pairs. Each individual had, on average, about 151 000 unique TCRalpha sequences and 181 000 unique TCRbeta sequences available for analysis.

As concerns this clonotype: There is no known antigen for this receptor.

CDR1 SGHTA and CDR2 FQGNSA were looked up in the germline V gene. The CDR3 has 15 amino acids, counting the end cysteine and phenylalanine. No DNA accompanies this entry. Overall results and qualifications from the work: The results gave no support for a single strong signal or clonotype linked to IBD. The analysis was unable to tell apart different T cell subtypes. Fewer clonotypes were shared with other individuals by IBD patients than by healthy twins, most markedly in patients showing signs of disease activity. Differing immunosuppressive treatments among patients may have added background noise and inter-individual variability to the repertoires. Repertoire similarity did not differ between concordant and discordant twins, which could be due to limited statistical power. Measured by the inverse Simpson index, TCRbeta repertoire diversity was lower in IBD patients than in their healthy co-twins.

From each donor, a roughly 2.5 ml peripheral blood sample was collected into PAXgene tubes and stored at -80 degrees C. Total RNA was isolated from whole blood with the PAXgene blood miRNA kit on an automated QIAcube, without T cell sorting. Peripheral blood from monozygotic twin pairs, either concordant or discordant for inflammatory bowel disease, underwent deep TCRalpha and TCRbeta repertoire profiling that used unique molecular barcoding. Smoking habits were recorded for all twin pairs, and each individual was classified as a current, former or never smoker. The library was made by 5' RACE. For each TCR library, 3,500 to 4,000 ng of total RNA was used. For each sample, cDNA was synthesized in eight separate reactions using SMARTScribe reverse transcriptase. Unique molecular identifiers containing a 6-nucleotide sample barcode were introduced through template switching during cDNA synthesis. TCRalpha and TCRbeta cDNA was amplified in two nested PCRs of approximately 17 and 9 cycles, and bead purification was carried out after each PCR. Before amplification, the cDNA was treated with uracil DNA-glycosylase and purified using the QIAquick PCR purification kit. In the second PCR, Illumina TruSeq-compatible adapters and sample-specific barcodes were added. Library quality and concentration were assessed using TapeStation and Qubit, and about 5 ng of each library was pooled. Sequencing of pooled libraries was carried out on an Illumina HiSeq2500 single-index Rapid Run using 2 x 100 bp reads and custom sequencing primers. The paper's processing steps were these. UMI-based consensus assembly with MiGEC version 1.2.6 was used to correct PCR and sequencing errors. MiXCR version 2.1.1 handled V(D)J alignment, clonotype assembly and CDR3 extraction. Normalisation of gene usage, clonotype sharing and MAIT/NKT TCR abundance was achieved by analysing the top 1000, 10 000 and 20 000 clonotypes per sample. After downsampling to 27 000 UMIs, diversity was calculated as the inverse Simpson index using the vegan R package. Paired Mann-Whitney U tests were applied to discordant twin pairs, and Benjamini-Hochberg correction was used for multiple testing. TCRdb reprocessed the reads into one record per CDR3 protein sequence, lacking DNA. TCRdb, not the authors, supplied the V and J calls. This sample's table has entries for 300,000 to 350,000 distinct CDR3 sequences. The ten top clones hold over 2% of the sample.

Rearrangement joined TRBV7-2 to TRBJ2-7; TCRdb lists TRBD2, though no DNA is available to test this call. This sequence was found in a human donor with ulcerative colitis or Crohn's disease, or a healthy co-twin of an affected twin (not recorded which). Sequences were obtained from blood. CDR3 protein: CASSLDLLTGEEQYF.